A single sample is the source of the 25 T cell receptor beta chains below, sequenced in a study of graft-versus-host responses after intestinal transplantation. Generated by immunoSEQ multiplex PCR, the TCRdb table keeps only in-frame clones and is missing some. The table lists 88,000 or so clones, about 90% of them singletons. These TCRs' antigens remain unknown. The sequencing used unstimulated CD4+ T cells sorted from spleen or lymph node cells, collected before intestinal transplant. These receptors were taken from a human donor who received an intestinal transplant.

The chain links TRBV10-3 to TRBJ1-2, with 10 positions matching TRBD1. The CDR3 totals 13 residues. Germline CDR1 reads ENHRY; CDR2 reads SYGVKD. With V trimmed by 5 bases and J by 6 bases, 3 bases remained unmatched. CDR3 sequence reads: CAISQGTGDGYTF. CDR3 DNA sequence: TGTGCCATCAGTCAAGGGACAGGGGATGGCTACACCTTC.

This clone turned up a few times. The chain couples TRBV11-2 to TRBJ1-6; no clear D gene. CDR3 length equals 13 residues. The V end was cut by 6 bases, the J end by 9 bases, with 12 bases between. The germline V gene encodes CDR1 SGHAT and CDR2 FQNNGV. The CDR3 region is CASSPTGVSPLHF. The CDR3 DNA follows: TGTGCCAGCAGTCCGACCGGGGTTTCACCCCTCCACTTT.

The chain links TRBV27 to TRBJ1-2, with D hard to call. Trimming took off 7 bases at V and 4 bases at J, with 16 bases between the two ends. The germline gives CDR1 MNHEY, CDR2 SMNVEV (reference sequence). This CDR3 region has 14 residues. The CDR3 DNA is TGTGCCAGCACCCGTGAGGGCGGCACCTATGGCTACACCTTC. This translates into CASTREGGTYGYTF.

The chain carries TRBV27 and TRBJ2-5, with 11 bases aligning to TRBD2. The CDR3 is 15 residues long. Germline CDR1 reads MNHEY; CDR2 reads SMNVEV (reference sequence). Trimming removed 7 bases from V and 5 bases from J; junction bases left unmatched: 9. CDR3 protein: CASMLAGGPRETQYF. CDR3 sequence (DNA): TGTGCCAGCATGTTAGCGGGGGGGCCGAGGGAGACCCAGTACTTC.

The chain is built from TRBV2 and TRBJ1-6; 7 bases fit TRBD1. CDR1 and CDR2 from the germline V gene are SNHLY and FYNNEI. The CDR3 is made up of 16 amino acids. J was trimmed by 7 bases and V by 2 bases; bases with no gene match: 8. This chain's CDR3 is CASSEPTGAGNSPLHF. Written as DNA, the CDR3 is TGTGCCAGCAGTGAACCCACAGGGGCCGGGAATTCACCCCTCCACTTT.

The chain has TRBV9 and TRBJ1-2, with D perhaps matching TRBD1 (5 bases). CDR3 size: 12 residues. CDR1 and CDR2 from the germline V gene are SGDLS and YYNGEE. The germline V and J ends were trimmed by 3 bases and 7 bases, with 10 bases remaining between them. The CDR3, as DNA: TGTGCCAGCAGCGCCCAGGGTGGTGGCTACACCTTC. It yields the protein CASSAQGGGYTF. The full variable domain, with the rest looked up from reference TRBV9 and TRBJ1-2, is DSGVTQTPKHLITATGQRVTLRCSPRSGDLSVYWYQQSLDQGLQFLIQYYNGEERAKGNILERFSAQQFPDLHSELNLSSLELGDSALYFCASSAQGGGYTFGSGTRLTVV.

This chain links TRBV27 with TRBJ1-2, with 7 bases that match TRBD1. The germline V gene has CDR1 MNHEY and CDR2 SMNVEV (reference sequence). CDR3 length equals 16 residues. V was clipped by 0 bases and J by 5 bases; unmatched bases: 9. CDR3 residues: CASSLSNPSTGYGYTF. CDR3 bases: TGTGCCAGCAGTTTATCGAACCCGTCGACAGGGTATGGCTACACCTTC.

V is TRBV9 and J is TRBJ1-3, with D uncertain. The ends were cut back, 0 bases at V and 8 bases at J, with 12 bases in the middle. CDR1 is SGDLS and CDR2 is YYNGEE in the germline V gene. The CDR3 is 14 residues long. CDR3 nucleotides: TGTGCCAGCAGCGTAGTTCCGGGTTCAGACACCATATATTTT. Protein sequence: CASSVVPGSDTIYF.

This chain links TRBV18 with TRBJ1-1; the match to TRBD1 covers 9 bases. V was clipped by 6 bases and J by 4 bases; unmatched bases: 6. Germline loops: CDR1 KGHSH, CDR2 LQKENI. CDR3 length: 14 amino acids. The CDR3 nucleotides read TGTGCCAGCTCGTCGACAGGGGGTACCACTGAAGCTTTCTTT. This sequence encodes CASSSTGGTTEAFF.

The chain has TRBV10-1 and TRBJ2-1; 12 bases map to TRBD2. Germline V gene lookup returns CDR1 WNHNN and CDR2 SYGVQD (reference sequence). Trimming at V came to 6 bases and at J to 13 bases, leaving 7 bases not matched to a gene. CDR3 length: 13 amino acids. For the CDR3, the DNA is TGCGCCAGCAGCCGGACTAGCGGGGCCCCTCAGTTCTTC. The encoded protein is CASSRTSGAPQFF.

V and J are TRBV29-1 and TRBJ2-5, with TRBD2 matching 7 bases. CDR3 length: 12 residues. The germline CDR1 and CDR2 sequences are SQVTM and ANQGSEA. V trimming: 5 bases; J trimming: 10 bases; junction bases outside the gene matches: 10. This CDR3 reads CSVLLPGGNQYF. CDR3 DNA: TGCAGCGTTCTCCTCCCCGGGGGGAACCAGTACTTC.

The chain couples TRBV6-6 to TRBJ2-5; tentatively, D is TRBD2 (5 bases). V lost 2 bases to trimming and J lost 4 bases, with 5 bases between them. This CDR3 comprises 12 residues. The germline CDR1 and CDR2 sequences are MNHNY and SVGAGI (reference sequence). The DNA of the CDR3 is TGTGCCAGCAGTTACAGCGGAGAGACCCAGTACTTC. Its translation: CASSYSGETQYF.

The rearrangement joins TRBV27 to TRBJ2-7, with D hard to call. The CDR3 is 12 amino acids. The V and J ends lost 3 bases and 5 bases respectively, with 8 bases between them. CDR1 MNHEY and CDR2 SMNVEV come from the germline V gene (reference sequence). CDR3 DNA: TGTGCCAGCAGTTTCCGAGGTAACGAGCAGTACTTC. This translates into CASSFRGNEQYF.

V usage is TRBV19 and J usage is TRBJ2-5, with TRBD2 matching over 11 bases. The J segment lost 3 bases and the V segment lost 0 bases, leaving 6 bases of the junction unmatched. CDR1 and CDR2 (germline): LNHDA, SQIVND (reference sequence). The CDR3 covers 17 residues. CDR3 in amino acids: CASSIDYGTSGKETQYF. The DNA for the CDR3 is TGTGCCAGTAGTATAGATTACGGGACTAGCGGTAAAGAGACCCAGTACTTC.

This chain links TRBV2 with TRBJ1-2; D possibly corresponds to TRBD1 (5 bases). The CDR3 has 15 residues. Per the germline V gene, CDR1 is SNHLY and CDR2 is FYNNEI. V was shortened by 4 bases and J by 1 base, with 13 bases between the two germline ends. CDR3 sequence (DNA): TGTGCCAGCAGTGTCCGGCTACAGGATAACTATGGCTACACCTTC. Protein sequence: CASSVRLQDNYGYTF.

This chain connects TRBV6-5 to TRBJ2-1; D gene unclear. The CDR3 is made up of 14 amino acids. The ends were cut back, 0 bases at V and 7 bases at J, with 10 bases in the middle. Germline CDR1 is MNHEY and CDR2 is SVGAGI. DNA for the CDR3: TGTGCCAGCAGTTACTCGAGTCTGCAAAATGAGCAGTTCTTC. It translates to CASSYSSLQNEQFF.

The rearrangement joins TRBV7-2 to TRBJ1-1; D perhaps matches TRBD1 (6 bases). From germline, CDR1 is SGHTA and CDR2 FQGNSA. Trimming took 2 bases from V and 8 from J, leaving 12 bases between them. The CDR3 loop spans 13 amino acids. CDR3 DNA sequence: TGTGCCAGCAGCTTATATACAGGGACCGAAGCTTTCTTT. Translating gives CASSLYTGTEAFF.

The chain couples TRBV29-1 to TRBJ1-1; 9 bases are shared with TRBD1. CDR1 SQVTM and CDR2 ANQGSEA come from the germline V gene. This CDR3 has 13 residues. With 6 bases clipped from V and 4 bases from J, the junction kept 6 bases outside the gene matches. This CDR3 is CSVGQGKGTEAFF. Written as DNA, the CDR3 is TGCAGCGTCGGACAGGGGAAGGGCACTGAAGCTTTCTTT.

The chain carries TRBV5-1 and TRBJ2-5; 14 bases match TRBD2. From germline, CDR1 is SGHRS and CDR2 YFSETQ. Trimming took 0 bases from V and 1 from J; bases not matched to a gene: 2. The CDR3 covers 17 residues. The CDR3 sequence: CASSLGGLAGGQETQYF. CDR3 sequence (DNA): TGCGCCAGCAGCTTGGGCGGACTAGCGGGGGGCCAAGAGACCCAGTACTTC.

The V and J genes are TRBV6-5 and TRBJ2-1, with a weak D call TRBD2 (5 bases). Looked up from germline, CDR1 is MNHEY and CDR2 is SVGAGI. The CDR3 sequence is 16 residues long. V was pared by 1 base and J by 6 bases, with 16 bases between. The CDR3 region is CASSYFGSGWGNEQFF. The CDR3 bases are TGTGCCAGCAGTTACTTCGGGTCGGGGTGGGGCAATGAGCAGTTCTTC.

V is TRBV2 and J is TRBJ2-7; the match to TRBD1 covers 7 bases. The germline gives CDR1 SNHLY, CDR2 FYNNEI. V lost 10 bases and J lost 0; bases outside the gene matches: 3. CDR3 size: 12 residues. The CDR3 protein is CATTGDSYEQYF. For the CDR3, the DNA is TGTGCCACCACAGGGGACTCCTACGAGCAGTACTTC.

This clone was seen once. This sequence joins TRBV5-1 and TRBJ2-1; D gene uncertain. The CDR3 extends over 12 amino acids. Germline values: CDR1 SGHRS, CDR2 YFSETQ. Trimming stripped 4 bases from V and 3 bases from J, with 5 bases between. The CDR3 coding sequence is TGCGCCAGCAGCCAGGTCTACAATGAGCAGTTCTTC. Translating gives CASSQVYNEQFF.

The rearrangement joins TRBV7-9 to TRBJ1-1; a weak D match, TRBD1 (6 bases). The germline V gene encodes CDR1 SEHNR and CDR2 FQNEAQ (reference sequence). This CDR3 has 11 amino acids. V lost 5 bases and J lost 8, with 9 bases in between. CDR3 amino acids: CASSPDREAFF. In DNA form, the CDR3 reads TGTGCCAGCAGCCCAGACAGGGAAGCTTTCTTT.

The rearrangement uses TRBV10-3 and TRBJ2-1; TRBD1 aligns across 8 bases. The CDR3 runs to 16 residues. Germline V gene sequence: CDR1 ENHRY, CDR2 SYGVKD. J gave up 5 bases and V 4 bases, and 10 bases lay outside the gene matches. The CDR3 bases are TGTGCCATCAGTGGCGGACAGGGCAATACACACAATGAGCAGTTCTTC. It translates to CAISGGQGNTHNEQFF.

The J gene is TRBJ1-6, the V gene TRBV4-2; the D is unclear. The length of the CDR3 is 13 residues. V was shortened by 1 base and J by 8 bases, with 6 bases between the two germline ends. Germline-derived CDR1 and CDR2 are LGHNA and YNFKEQ. Written as DNA, the CDR3 is TGTGCCAGCAGCCAAGCAGTCGATTCACCCCTCCACTTT. Protein product: CASSQAVDSPLHF.